This entry lists 18 T cell receptor beta chains sequenced from one sample in a study of T-cell reconstitution after alpha-beta-depleted transplantation in children. Preparing the TCRbeta library involved the use of unique molecular identifiers. TCRdb ran MiXCR on the PCR reads and lists one entry per CDR3 protein. This table holds more than 85,000 distinct CDR3 sequences, 10% found once. Sequencing was performed on PBMCs from the stem cell graft donor, taken from the stem cell graft. Source of these receptors: a human donor who donated a stem cell graft to a child with acute lymphoblastic leukemia.

In this sample, this clonotype turned up many times. This sequence joins TRBV18 and TRBJ2-4; 7 bases line up with TRBD2. This CDR3 region has 18 residues. The germline V gene encodes CDR1 KGHSH and CDR2 LQKENI. The trim removed 3 bases at V and 7 bases at J, leaving 18 bases unmatched. CDR3 protein: CASSPSGGTQILRNIQYF. The CDR3 DNA follows: TGTGCCAGCTCACCCTCCGGGGGGACCCAAATATTGCGGAACATTCAGTACTTC.

This clonotype was detected ten times or more. The V gene is TRBV6-5, the J gene TRBJ1-1; D possibly corresponds to TRBD1 (6 bases). The V gene lost 6 bases and the J gene lost 0 bases, with 23 bases spanning the gap. Germline CDR1 is MNHEY and CDR2 is SVGAGI. This CDR3 region has 18 residues. The CDR3 coding sequence is TGTGCCAGCAGACAGCGCGGACAGCGTATGGATCTGAACACTGAAGCTTTCTTT. It yields the protein CASRQRGQRMDLNTEAFF.

V gene TRBV12-3 or TRBV12-4 combines with J gene TRBJ2-2, with D possibly matching TRBD1 (6 bases). This CDR3 comprises 14 residues. With 5 bases removed from V and 7 bases from J, the gap between germline ends came to 14 bases. Here the CDR3 DNA reads TGTGCCAGCAGTGCATGGGGGCAAGTCGGGGAGCTGTTTTTT. Its translation: CASSAWGQVGELFF.

The sample holds many counts of this clonotype. The chain carries TRBV20-1 and TRBJ1-3, with 7 bases that match TRBD1. The V segment lost 2 bases and the J segment 0 bases; nucleotides outside the gene matches: 4. This CDR3 is built from 15 residues. Germline CDR1 DFQATT, CDR2 SNEGSKA (reference sequence). The CDR3 spells CSARRGQSSGNTIYF. CDR3 nucleotides: TGCAGTGCTAGAAGGGGACAGAGCTCTGGAAACACCATATATTTT.

The chain links TRBV7-8 to TRBJ2-7; 8 bases are a match to TRBD2. Trimming cost V 3 bases and J 0 bases; bases outside gene matches: 13. CDR1 and CDR2 from the germline V gene are SGHVS and FQNEAQ. This CDR3 comprises 18 residues. In DNA form, the CDR3 reads TGTGCCAGCAGCTTCGACGGACTAGCAACCTCCAGCTCCTACGAGCAGTACTTC. It specifies CASSFDGLATSSSYEQYF.

This clonotype was seen ten or more times. This sequence joins TRBV18 and TRBJ2-7; TRBD1 is a possible D gene (6 bases). The length of the CDR3 is 14 residues. Looked up from germline, CDR1 is KGHSH and CDR2 is LQKENI. The germline V and J ends were trimmed by 5 bases and 0 bases, with 11 bases remaining between them. CDR3: CASSFDRTSYEQYF. Written as DNA, the CDR3 is TGTGCCAGCTCATTCGACAGGACCTCCTACGAGCAGTACTTC.

This clonotype was picked up many times. The V call is TRBV6-4, the J call TRBJ2-2; D is uncertain. With 4 bases removed from V and 1 base from J, the gap between germline ends came to 4 bases. Germline V lookup: CDR1 MRHNA, CDR2 SNTAGT. This CDR3 comprises 13 residues. The DNA of the CDR3 is TGTGCCAGCAGTGGACAGAACACCGGGGAGCTGTTTTTT. This gives the protein CASSGQNTGELFF.

This clonotype appeared many times. The J gene is TRBJ2-7, the V gene TRBV7-6; TRBD1 aligns across 10 bases. The V and J ends lost 2 bases and 6 bases, in that order; junction bases with no gene match: 19. CDR1 is SGHVS and CDR2 is FNYEAQ in the germline V gene. The CDR3 is 19 residues long. The DNA of the CDR3 is TGTGCCAGCAGCTTAATAGAATCCCCACCGAGACAGGGGGCTTTCGAGCAGTACTTC. It is translated as CASSLIESPPRQGAFEQYF.

V usage is TRBV4-2 and J usage is TRBJ1-2, with D perhaps TRBD1 (5 bases). The CDR3 totals 16 residues. Per germline, CDR1 LGHNA and CDR2 YNFKEQ. Trimming removed 0 bases from V and 6 bases from J, with 17 bases in between. DNA of the CDR3: TGTGCCAGCAGCCAAGACCTATATTCAATGGGGGATGGCTACACCTTC. Encoded protein: CASSQDLYSMGDGYTF.

This clonotype was recorded many times. This sequence joins TRBV9 and TRBJ2-4, with D perhaps matching TRBD1 (6 bases). V lost 0 bases and J lost 1, with 14 bases in between. The germline V gene has CDR1 SGDLS and CDR2 YYNGEE. The CDR3 contains 17 residues. This CDR3 reads CASSVGGRQGAKNIQYF. The CDR3 DNA follows: TGTGCCAGCAGCGTAGGTGGGCGGCAGGGGGCCAAAAACATTCAGTACTTC.

This clonotype was seen many times. This chain joins TRBV19 and TRBJ2-7, with D possibly being TRBD2 (6 bases). The CDR3 is 14 residues long. Germline V lookup: CDR1 LNHDA, CDR2 SQIVND (reference sequence). With 9 bases removed from V and 4 bases from J, the gap between germline ends came to 19 bases. The CDR3 coding sequence is TGTGCCAGCTCAGACAGCCTAGGAGGGTACGAGCAGTACTTC. Translation gives CASSDSLGGYEQYF.

This clonotype was counted only a few times. V is TRBV20-1 and J is TRBJ1-3; 7 bases fit TRBD1. V trimming: 5 bases; J trimming: 1 base; junction bases outside the gene matches: 5. This CDR3 is built from 14 residues. Germline CDR1 is DFQATT and CDR2 is SNEGSKA (reference sequence). The chain's CDR3 is CSAGDRASGNTIYF. The CDR3 nucleotides are TGCAGTGCTGGGGACAGAGCTTCTGGAAACACCATATATTTT.

A note on this clonotype: Sequence at one end of the junction differs from germline and may be a read error. The chain employs TRBV12-3 or TRBV12-4 and TRBJ2-7, with D possibly being TRBD1 (6 bases). This CDR3 has 18 amino acids. Written as DNA, the CDR3 is TGTACCAGCAGTTTAAGGTCGGACAGAACCTTGAGGGGTTACGAGCAGTACTTC. Its protein is CTSSLRSDRTLRGYEQYF.

At least ten counts were recorded for this clonotype. J is TRBJ1-5 and V is TRBV6-6; D gene ambiguous. Germline loops: CDR1 MNHNY, CDR2 SVGAGI (reference sequence). V lost 0 bases and J lost 6, with 3 bases in between. This CDR3 region has 12 residues. The CDR3 sequence is CASSYSSQPQHF. In DNA form, the CDR3 reads TGTGCCAGCAGTTACTCGAGTCAGCCCCAGCATTTT.

This clonotype was found many times. V usage is TRBV5-1 and J usage is TRBJ1-6; D gene unclear. Germline CDR1 is SGHRS and CDR2 is YFSETQ. Deletions cut 3 bases from V and 0 bases from J, with 7 bases between. The CDR3 spans 15 residues. This CDR3 is CASSSDNSYNSPLHF. The CDR3 bases are TGCGCCAGCAGCTCCGACAACTCCTATAATTCACCCCTCCACTTT. Full variable domain (outside the CDR3, taken from reference TRBV5-1 and TRBJ1-6): KAGVTQTPRYLIKTRGQQVTLSCSPISGHRSVSWYQQTPGQGLQFLFEYFSETQRNKGNFPGRFSGRQFSNSRSEMNVSTLELGDSALYLCASSSDNSYNSPLHFGNGTRLTVT.

This clonotype was seen at least ten times. The genes are TRBV5-1 and TRBJ1-2; D gene ambiguous. V was cut by 7 bases and J by 1 base, with 11 bases left in between. The CDR3 is 13 residues long. Germline V gene data show CDR1 as SGHRS and CDR2 as YFSETQ. The CDR3 protein is CASRSGLNYGYTF. The CDR3, as DNA: TGCGCCAGCCGCTCTGGGCTTAACTATGGCTACACCTTC.

Comments on this clonotype: This may be a read error, as it is one base from a much larger clone. V is TRBV15 and J is TRBJ1-1; D not certain. In germline, CDR1 is LNHNV, CDR2 YYDKDF (reference sequence). The CDR3 extends over 15 amino acids. The CDR3 bases are TGTGCCACCGGCAGATCTAGGGAGCGGGGCACTGAAGCTTTCTTT. Encoded protein: CATGRSRERGTEAFF.

This clonotype was counted ten times or more. The CDR3, as DNA: TGCAGTGCCTCCCCGAGCGGGAGTGGGTCCTACGAGCAGTACTTC. Its protein product is CSASPSGSGSYEQYF. The chain combines TRBV20-1 with TRBJ2-7; TRBD2 agrees at 8 bases. The J segment lost 1 base and the V segment lost 6 bases, leaving 11 bases of the junction unmatched. Germline loops: CDR1 DFQATT, CDR2 SNEGSKA (reference sequence). The CDR3 extends over 15 amino acids.